These T cell receptor beta chains were read from a single sample in a study of T cells after yellow fever vaccination. Each CDR3 protein is one row after TCRdb ran MiXCR on the 5' RACE reads. The sample lists 360,000 or so distinct CDR3 sequences, under 14% seen once, with roughly 18% in the top ten. Sample: PBMCs, taken on the day of the first yellow fever vaccination. These receptors came from a man in his late teens or twenties who received the YFV17D yellow fever vaccine. CDR3s include the opening cysteine and the closing phenylalanine or tryptophan. Expanded clones get a size class; other rows say once, few or many, or leave the size out.

v_call clone_size cdr3_aa
TRBV6-4 NA CASSDGAGTEQFF
TRBV30 few CAWKRNTEAFF
TRBV20-1 few CSARGESGYTF
TRBV24-1 NA CATSDLQSVETQYF
TRBV27 NA CASSPFSGPSTDTQYF
TRBV20-1 NA CSASYEGSAEAFF
TRBV6-5 many CASSSFGTRGPNEQFF
TRBV19 NA CATTSGPLQTQYF
TRBV5-6 NA CASSTDRGRILDTQYF
TRBV30 NA CAWMQTEAFF
TRBV7-9 NA CASSKKGQSYEQYF
TRBV20-1 NA CSASPTLGAHREKLFF
TRBV5-4 NA CASSLGGLAGVSETQYF
TRBV29-1 NA CSVEGATNYGYTF
TRBV4-3 NA CASSQDEGPGRRVNTEAFF
TRBV28 NA CASSTLGSTDTQYF
TRBV12-3/TRBV12-4 few CASGEGRVAGGPDTQYF
TRBV10-3 NA CAIMGTADSYEQYF
TRBV20-1 NA CSASRRTDTQYF
TRBV2 few CASPTTGANTEAFF
TRBV15 NA CATSRQTASTIYF
TRBV20-1 NA CSARDEVGLLAKNIQYF
TRBV29-1 few CSGGRGYEAFF
TRBV6-5 once CASSYIRARDIQYF
TRBV19 few CASKSAGGTGELFF
TRBV5-1 NA CASSLTGPGSGGGYTF
TRBV7-9 few CASSLGGSQGDKNIQYF
TRBV7-9 NA CATMDGSSYNEQFF
TRBV28 few CASSLQETSGANVLTF
TRBV11-2 few CASSLGEENTEAFF
TRBV4-1 NA CASSQGGQGSLSKNIQYF
TRBV5-5 many CASSRSQEKLFF
TRBV20-1 few CSARLGRNQPQHF
TRBV5-1 NA CASSYGQSTEAFF
TRBV5-1 many CASSPGVSSLGQPQHF
TRBV7-2 many CASSRQSNQPQHF
TRBV18 NA CASSTSGPNSNQPQHF
TRBV6-5 NA CASSYPTSGTGELFF
TRBV18 many CASSPPTQDPHEQYF
TRBV5-1 few CASSLVTGTSSYNEQFF
TRBV11-2 few CASSLYLRRGAFTDTQYF
TRBV4-3 few CASSQWAAGGEQFF
TRBV9 NA CASSSDRYSYNEQFF
TRBV3-1 NA CASSLSDGANVLTF
TRBV9 few CASSVGGGTQYF
TRBV9 few CASSIRGPYNEQFF
TRBV20-1 NA CSARDPQGAGEQYF
TRBV7-9 few CASSAPSGVGNEQFF
TRBV29-1 few CSVNIGPAHYGYTF
TRBV27 NA CASSSTSGGVETQYF
TRBV20-1 NA CSARMRGGLETQYF
TRBV6-1 NA CAGRNRGYEQYF
TRBV6-5 many CASSYPGLAGDARAPTQYF
TRBV3-1 NA CASSGPGHRTDTQYF